Sequencing of this T cell receptor (beta chain) was carried out in a study of T cells in localized non-small cell lung cancer. Produced via immunoSEQ multiplex PCR; TCRdb's table is partial and in-frame only. The table shows 870 or so clones, with 20% occurring only once. Study-wide findings and caveats: Peak T cell clonality was found in uninvolved adjacent lung, exceeding tumor.

As concerns this clone: The antigen is not known.

V was pared by 4 bases and J by 8 bases, with 11 bases of the junction left unmatched. This CDR3 is 16 amino acids long. Germline V CDR1 and CDR2: SQVTM, ANQGSEA. This TCR was sampled from a male donor aged 60 or over with stage II squamous cell lung carcinoma. V usage is TRBV29-1 and J usage is TRBJ2-1; 13 bases line up with TRBD2. Sequences were derived from normal lung tissue next to the tumor, sampled before any cancer treatment. In DNA form, the CDR3 reads TGCAGCGTTGGAGGGGTACGGACTAGCGGGAGCGATGAGCAGTTCTTC. Protein product: CSVGGVRTSGSDEQFF.